This T cell receptor beta chain originates from a study of blood T cell repertoires in COVID-19. This clone was detected only a few times. CDR1 is SGHRS, CDR2 YFSETQ, per germline. The CDR3 extends over 16 amino acids. Losses at the gene ends were 6 bases for V and 8 bases for J; bases not matched to a gene: 16. The table came from immunoSEQ multiplex PCR; TCRdb's copy has only in-frame clones and leaves some out. This sample carries around 260,000 clones, roughly 90% of them seen once, and the ten largest clones take 2.2%. This sequence originates from a woman under 40 with COVID-19, enrolled during active disease. The V and J genes are TRBV5-1 and TRBJ1-4; 7 bases fit TRBD1. The source material was peripheral blood. This CDR3 is CASKEGAEFVVEKLFF. The DNA for the CDR3 is TGCGCCAGCAAGGAGGGGGCGGAATTTGTAGTCGAAAAACTGTTTTTT.